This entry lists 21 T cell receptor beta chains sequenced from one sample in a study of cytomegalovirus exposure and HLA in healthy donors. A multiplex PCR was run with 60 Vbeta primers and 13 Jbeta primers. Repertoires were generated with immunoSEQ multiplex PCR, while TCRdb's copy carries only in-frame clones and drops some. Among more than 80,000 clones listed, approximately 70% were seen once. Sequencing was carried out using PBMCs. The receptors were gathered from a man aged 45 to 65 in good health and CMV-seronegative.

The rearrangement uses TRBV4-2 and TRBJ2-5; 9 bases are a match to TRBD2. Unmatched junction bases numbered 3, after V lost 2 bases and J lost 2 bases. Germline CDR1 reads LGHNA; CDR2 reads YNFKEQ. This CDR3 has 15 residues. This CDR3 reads CASSQPTSGQETQYF. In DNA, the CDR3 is TGTGCCAGCAGCCAACCTACTAGCGGGCAAGAGACCCAGTACTTC.

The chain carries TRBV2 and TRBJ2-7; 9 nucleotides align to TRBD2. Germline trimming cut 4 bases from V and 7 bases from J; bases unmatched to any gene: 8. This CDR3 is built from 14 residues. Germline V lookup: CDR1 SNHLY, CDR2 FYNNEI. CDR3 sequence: CASSGAGGPREQYV. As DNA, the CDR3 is TGTGCCAGCAGTGGCGCGGGAGGGCCCAGGGAGCAGTACGTC.

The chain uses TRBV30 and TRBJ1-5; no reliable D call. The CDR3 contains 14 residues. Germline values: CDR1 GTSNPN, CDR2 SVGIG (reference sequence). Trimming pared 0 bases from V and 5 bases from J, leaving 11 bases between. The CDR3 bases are TGTGCCTGGAGTGTGGGCTCGGCTTATCAGCCCCAGCATTTT. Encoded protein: CAWSVGSAYQPQHF.

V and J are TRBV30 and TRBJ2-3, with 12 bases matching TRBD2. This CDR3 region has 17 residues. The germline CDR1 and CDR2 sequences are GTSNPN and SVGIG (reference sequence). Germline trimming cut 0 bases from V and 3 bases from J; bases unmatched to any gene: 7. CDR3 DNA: TGTGCCTGGAGTGTAGGGGGACTAGCGGGTGTAACAGATACGCAGTATTTT. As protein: CAWSVGGLAGVTDTQYF.

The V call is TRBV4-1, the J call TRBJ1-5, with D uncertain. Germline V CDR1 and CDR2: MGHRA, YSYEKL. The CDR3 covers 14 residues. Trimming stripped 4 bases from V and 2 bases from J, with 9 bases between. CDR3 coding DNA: TGCGCCAGCAGCCCCCTTCGGGGCAATCAGCCCCAGCATTTT. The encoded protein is CASSPLRGNQPQHF.

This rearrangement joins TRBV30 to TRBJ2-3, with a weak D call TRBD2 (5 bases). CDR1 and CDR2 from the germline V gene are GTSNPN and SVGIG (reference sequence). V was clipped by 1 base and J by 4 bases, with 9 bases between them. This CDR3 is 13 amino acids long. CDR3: CAWSAGGADTQYF. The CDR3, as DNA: TGTGCCTGGAGTGCAGGAGGAGCAGATACGCAGTATTTT.

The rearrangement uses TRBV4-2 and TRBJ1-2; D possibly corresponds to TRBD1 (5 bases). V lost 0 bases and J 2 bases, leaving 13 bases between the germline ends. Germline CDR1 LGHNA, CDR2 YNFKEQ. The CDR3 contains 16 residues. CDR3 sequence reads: CASSQDPGRGNYGYTF. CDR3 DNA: TGTGCCAGCAGCCAAGATCCGGGGCGGGGGAACTATGGCTACACCTTC.

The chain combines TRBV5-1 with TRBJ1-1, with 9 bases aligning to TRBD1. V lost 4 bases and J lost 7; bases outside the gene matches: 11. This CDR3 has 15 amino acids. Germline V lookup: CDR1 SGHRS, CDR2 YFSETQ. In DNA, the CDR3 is TGCGCCAGCAGCGCGGCCCCACAGGGGGCGGTTGAAGCTTTCTTT. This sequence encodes CASSAAPQGAVEAFF.

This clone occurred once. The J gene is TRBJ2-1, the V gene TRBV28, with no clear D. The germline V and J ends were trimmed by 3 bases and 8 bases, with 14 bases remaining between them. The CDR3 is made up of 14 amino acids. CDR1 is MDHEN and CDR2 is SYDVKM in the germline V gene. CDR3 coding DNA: TGTGCCAGCAGTTTTAGGCGGCAAATAGATGAGCAGTTCTTC. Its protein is CASSFRRQIDEQFF.

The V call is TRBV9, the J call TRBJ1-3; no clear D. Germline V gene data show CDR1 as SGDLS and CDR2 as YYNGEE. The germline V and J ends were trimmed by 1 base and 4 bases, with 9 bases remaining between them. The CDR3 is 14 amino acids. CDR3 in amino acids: CASSVSSGGNTIYF. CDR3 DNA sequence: TGTGCCAGCAGCGTAAGCTCCGGGGGAAACACCATATATTTT. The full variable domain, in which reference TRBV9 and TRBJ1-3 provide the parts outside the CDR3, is DSGVTQTPKHLITATGQRVTLRCSPRSGDLSVYWYQQSLDQGLQFLIQYYNGEERAKGNILERFSAQQFPDLHSELNLSSLELGDSALYFCASSVSSGGNTIYFGEGSWLTVV.

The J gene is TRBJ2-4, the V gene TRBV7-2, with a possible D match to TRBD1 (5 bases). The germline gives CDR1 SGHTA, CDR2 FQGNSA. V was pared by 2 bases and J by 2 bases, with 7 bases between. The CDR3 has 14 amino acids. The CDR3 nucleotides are TGTGCCAGCAGCTTACCAGGGACCAAAAACATTCAGTACTTC. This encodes CASSLPGTKNIQYF.

CDR3 sequence: CASSLGTATNEKLFF. CDR3 in DNA: TGCGCCAGCAGCCTAGGCACTGCAACTAATGAAAAACTGTTTTTT. This chain joins TRBV5-1 and TRBJ1-4; D remains ambiguous. Trimming took 4 bases from V and 0 from J, leaving 10 bases between them. CDR3 size: 15 residues. Germline CDR1 SGHRS, CDR2 YFSETQ.

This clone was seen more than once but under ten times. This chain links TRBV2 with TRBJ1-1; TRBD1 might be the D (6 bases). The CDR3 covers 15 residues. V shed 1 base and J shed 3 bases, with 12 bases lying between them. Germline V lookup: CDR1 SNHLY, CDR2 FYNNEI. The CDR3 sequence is CASSEGGGGYTEAFF. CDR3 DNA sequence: TGTGCCAGCAGTGAAGGAGGGGGGGGGTACACTGAAGCTTTCTTT. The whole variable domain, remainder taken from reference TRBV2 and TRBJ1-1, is EPEVTQTPSHQVTQMGQEVILRCVPISNHLYFYWYRQILGQKVEFLVSFYNNEISEKSEIFDDQFSVERPDGSNFTLKIRSTKLEDSAMYFCASSEGGGGYTEAFFGQGTRLTVV.

As DNA, the CDR3 is TGTGCCAGCAGTCCAGCCCAGGGACAGATCGGAAACTATGGCTACACCTTC. Encoded protein: CASSPAQGQIGNYGYTF. The chain employs TRBV25-1 and TRBJ1-2, with 7 bases that match TRBD1. Germline lookup yields CDR1 MGHDK and CDR2 SYGVNS. Trimming at V came to 5 bases and at J to 2 bases, leaving 14 bases not matched to a gene. The CDR3 covers 17 residues.

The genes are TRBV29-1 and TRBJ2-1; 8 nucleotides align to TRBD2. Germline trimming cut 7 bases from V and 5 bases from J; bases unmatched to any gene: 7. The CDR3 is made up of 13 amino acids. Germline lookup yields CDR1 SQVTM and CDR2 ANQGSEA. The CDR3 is CSATTSGNNEQFF. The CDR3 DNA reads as TGCAGCGCTACCACTAGCGGAAACAATGAGCAGTTCTTC.

In nucleotides, the CDR3 is TGTGCCAGCAGCCTCCGACAGGGGGCCTACGAGCAGTACTTC. Amino acids: CASSLRQGAYEQYF. This chain links TRBV9 with TRBJ2-7; 9 positions agree with TRBD1. V trimming: 4 bases; J trimming: 2 bases; junction bases outside the gene matches: 4. This CDR3 region has 14 residues. Per germline, CDR1 SGDLS and CDR2 YYNGEE.

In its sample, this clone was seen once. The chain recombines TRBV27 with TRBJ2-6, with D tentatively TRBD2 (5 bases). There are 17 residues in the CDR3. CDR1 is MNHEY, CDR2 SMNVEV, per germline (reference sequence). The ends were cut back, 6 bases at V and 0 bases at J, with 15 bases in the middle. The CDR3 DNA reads TGTGCCAGCAGCCCCGGGGAAGGGTACTCTGGGGCCAACGTCCTGACTTTC. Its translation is CASSPGEGYSGANVLTF.

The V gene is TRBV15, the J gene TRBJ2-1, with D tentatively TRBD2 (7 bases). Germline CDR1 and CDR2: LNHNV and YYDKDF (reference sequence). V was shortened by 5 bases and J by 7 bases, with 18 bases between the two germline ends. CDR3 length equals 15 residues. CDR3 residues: CATSPTQEGGNEQFF. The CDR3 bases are TGTGCCACCAGCCCAACGCAGGAGGGGGGGAATGAGCAGTTCTTC.

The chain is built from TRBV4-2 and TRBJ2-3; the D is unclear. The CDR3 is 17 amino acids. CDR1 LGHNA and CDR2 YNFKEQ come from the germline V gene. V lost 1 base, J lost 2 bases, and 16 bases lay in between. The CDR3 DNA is TGTGCCAGCAGCCAAGTTGGGTTTGCGGTACTCACAGATACGCAGTATTTT. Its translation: CASSQVGFAVLTDTQYF.

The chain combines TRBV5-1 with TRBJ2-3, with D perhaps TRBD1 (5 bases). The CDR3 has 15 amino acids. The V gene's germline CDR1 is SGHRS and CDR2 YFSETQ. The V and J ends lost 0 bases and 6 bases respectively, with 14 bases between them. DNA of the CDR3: TGCGCCAGCAGCTTGGGGTCAGGGCAAGGGGATACGCAGTATTTT. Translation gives CASSLGSGQGDTQYF. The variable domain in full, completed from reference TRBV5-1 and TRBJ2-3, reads KAGVTQTPRYLIKTRGQQVTLSCSPISGHRSVSWYQQTPGQGLQFLFEYFSETQRNKGNFPGRFSGRQFSNSRSEMNVSTLELGDSALYLCASSLGSGQGDTQYFGPGTRLTVL.

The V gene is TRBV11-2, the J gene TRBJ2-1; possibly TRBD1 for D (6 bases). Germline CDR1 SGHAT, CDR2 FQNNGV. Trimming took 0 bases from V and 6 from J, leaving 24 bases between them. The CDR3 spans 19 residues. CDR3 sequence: CASSLDTTIRVDSGNEQFF. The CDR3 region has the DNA TGTGCCAGCAGCTTAGACACAACGATCAGGGTGGACAGCGGCAATGAGCAGTTCTTC. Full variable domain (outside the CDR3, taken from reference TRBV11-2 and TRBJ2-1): EAGVAQSPRYKIIEKRQSVAFWCNPISGHATLYWYQQILGQGPKLLIQFQNNGVVDDSQLPKDRFSAERLKGVDSTLKIQPAKLEDSAVYLCASSLDTTIRVDSGNEQFFGPGTRLTVL.